One and the same sample provided the 18 T cell receptor beta chains below, sequenced in a study of a mutant IDH1 vaccine in newly diagnosed glioma. As for time point: week 11, during vaccination. Every single dose of the vaccine, 300 ug of mutant IDH1 20-mer peptide, came with topical imiquimod. Measured with immunoSEQ multiplex PCR; TCRdb has only the in-frame clones, and not every one. The sample holds about 60,000 clones; approximately 84% are singletons and the top ten take roughly 9%. These receptors have no known antigen. Here the sequenced sample was PBMCs, taken from a glioma patient whose treatment included an IDH1 peptide vaccine. The source of these receptors is a woman aged 45-60 years with glioma.

The CDR3 nucleotides read TGTGCCAGCAGCTTAGAGCCAAATGAAAAACTGTTTTTT. Its translation: CASSLEPNEKLFF. This chain joins TRBV7-3 and TRBJ1-4; D not certain. The CDR3 contains 13 residues. Germline CDR1 reads SGHTA; CDR2 reads FQGTGA. Trimming removed 2 bases at V and 5 bases at J, with 6 bases between.

V gene TRBV18 combines with J gene TRBJ2-7; D may correspond to TRBD1 or TRBD2 (5 bases each). The CDR3 is made up of 14 amino acids. Trimming shortened V by 6 bases and J by 0 bases, and 12 bases separated the two germline ends. Germline loops: CDR1 KGHSH, CDR2 LQKENI. CDR3 in DNA: TGTGCCAGCTCTCCGGGACCCCTCTCCTACGAGCAGTACTTC. Encoded protein: CASSPGPLSYEQYF. Full variable domain (remainder filled in from reference TRBV18 and TRBJ2-7): NAGVMQNPRHLVRRRGQEARLRCSPMKGHSHVYWYRQLPEEGLKFMVYLQKENIIDESGMPKERFSAEFPKEGPSILRIQQVVRGDSAAYFCASSPGPLSYEQYFGPGTRLTVT.

The chain uses TRBV27 and TRBJ2-5; D gene uncertain. Germline assignment: CDR1 MNHEY and CDR2 SMNVEV (reference sequence). The V gene lost 5 bases and the J gene lost 0 bases, with 4 bases spanning the gap. This CDR3 contains 12 residues. CDR3 sequence: CASSAYQETQYF. The CDR3 DNA is TGTGCCAGCAGTGCGTACCAAGAGACCCAGTACTTC.

The chain links TRBV6-5 to TRBJ1-2; D gene unclear. This CDR3 is 13 amino acids long. V lost 0 bases to trimming and J lost 4 bases, with 6 bases between them. CDR1 MNHEY and CDR2 SVGAGI come from the germline V gene. Here the CDR3 reads CASSYSPAYGYTF. Here the CDR3 DNA reads TGTGCCAGCAGTTACTCGCCAGCCTATGGCTACACCTTC.

This chain links TRBV2 with TRBJ1-1; 9 positions match TRBD1. With V trimmed by 6 bases and J by 2 bases, 7 bases remained unmatched. The CDR3 loop spans 15 amino acids. CDR1 is SNHLY and CDR2 is FYNNEI in the germline V gene. In nucleotides, the CDR3 is TGTGCCAGCAGGAGGGGACAGGGAAGAAACACTGAAGCTTTCTTT. The encoded protein is CASRRGQGRNTEAFF. The full variable domain, in which reference TRBV2 and TRBJ1-1 provide the parts outside the CDR3, is EPEVTQTPSHQVTQMGQEVILRCVPISNHLYFYWYRQILGQKVEFLVSFYNNEISEKSEIFDDQFSVERPDGSNFTLKIRSTKLEDSAMYFCASRRGQGRNTEAFFGQGTRLTVV.

The genes are TRBV7-8 and TRBJ2-7; D might be TRBD2 (5 bases). Germline-derived CDR1 and CDR2 are SGHVS and FQNEAQ. The V end lost 1 base, the J end lost 3 bases, and 13 bases lay between the germline ends. The CDR3 consists of 15 residues. The CDR3 DNA reads as TGTGCCAGCAGCTTAGGGTCAGCCAGCGGCTACGAGCAGTACGTC. This translates into CASSLGSASGYEQYV.

CDR3 sequence: CASRPSGLYGYTF. The CDR3, as DNA: TGTGCCAGCAGACCCAGTGGTTTGTATGGCTACACCTTC. This rearrangement joins TRBV7-2 to TRBJ1-2; D is unclear. Per the germline V gene, CDR1 is SGHTA and CDR2 is FQGNSA. This CDR3 is built from 13 residues. V was pared by 6 bases and J by 5 bases, with 13 bases between.

The chain joins TRBV2 to TRBJ2-1; no reliable D call. CDR1 is SNHLY, CDR2 FYNNEI, per germline. V shed 3 bases and J shed 2 bases, with 11 bases lying between them. CDR3 length: 15 amino acids. The DNA of the CDR3 is TGTGCCAGCAGTGAGTACGTGCCAACCTACAATGAGCAGTTCTTC. Translated, it gives CASSEYVPTYNEQFF.

V usage is TRBV6-5 and J usage is TRBJ2-7, with no clear D. CDR3 length: 15 residues. Germline CDR1 and CDR2: MNHEY and SVGAGI. V lost 0 bases and J lost 4, with 13 bases in between. CDR3 loop: CASSYSSSGAYEQYF. CDR3 bases: TGTGCCAGCAGTTACTCGTCGAGTGGAGCATACGAGCAGTACTTC.

The chain combines TRBV6-5 with TRBJ2-2; D unresolved. V lost 0 bases to trimming and J lost 8 bases, with 10 bases between them. Per the germline V gene, CDR1 is MNHEY and CDR2 is SVGAGI. The CDR3 contains 14 residues. The CDR3 DNA follows: TGTGCCAGCAGTTACTCTCCGTCGTCGGGGGAGCTGTTTTTT. Translation: CASSYSPSSGELFF.

CDR3 protein: CASSLRLAVATNEKLFF. The CDR3 DNA reads as TGCGCCAGCAGCCTTAGACTGGCAGTTGCAACTAATGAAAAACTGTTTTTT. The rearrangement uses TRBV4-1 and TRBJ1-4; no firm D call. V was cut by 4 bases and J by 0 bases, with 15 bases left in between. CDR1 and CDR2 from the germline V gene are MGHRA and YSYEKL. The CDR3 totals 17 residues.

The chain uses TRBV19 and TRBJ2-5; 7 bases match TRBD1. Germline V lookup: CDR1 LNHDA, CDR2 SQIVND (reference sequence). V dropped 1 base and J dropped 2; count of bases not matched to a gene: 4. CDR3 size: 15 residues. CDR3 amino acids: CASSIGGTAQETQYF. CDR3 nucleotide sequence: TGTGCCAGTAGTATAGGGGGGACAGCGCAAGAGACCCAGTACTTC.

This clone was counted once. V usage is TRBV18 and J usage is TRBJ2-7, with D perhaps matching TRBD1 (6 bases). The CDR3 extends over 13 amino acids. CDR1 is KGHSH, CDR2 LQKENI, per germline. Trimming shortened V by 8 bases and J by 0 bases, and 11 bases separated the two germline ends. CDR3 bases: TGTGCCAGCGCCACAGGGAGCTCCTACGAGCAGTACTTC. This sequence encodes CASATGSSYEQYF.

This clone has just a few counts. The chain is built from TRBV9 and TRBJ1-4, with D perhaps matching TRBD1 (5 bases). The CDR3 runs 15 residues. Trimming cost V 0 bases and J 8 bases, with 14 bases left between them. Germline-derived CDR1 and CDR2 are SGDLS and YYNGEE. The CDR3 nucleotides are TGTGCCAGCAGCGTAGAGGGACTGTTGTACGAAAAACTGTTTTTT. Encoded protein: CASSVEGLLYEKLFF.

This sequence joins TRBV30 and TRBJ2-4; the D is unclear. Germline loops: CDR1 GTSNPN, CDR2 SVGIG (reference sequence). The V end was cut by 3 bases, the J end by 0 bases, with 6 bases between. The CDR3 loop spans 13 amino acids. The CDR3 sequence is CAWRGLAKNIQYF. Written as DNA, the CDR3 is TGTGCCTGGAGGGGCTTAGCCAAAAACATTCAGTACTTC. Combining the CDR3 with reference TRBV30 and TRBJ2-4 gives the whole variable domain SQTIHQWPATLVQPVGSPLSLECTVEGTSNPNLYWYRQAAGRGLQLLFYSVGIGQISSEVPQNLSASRPQDRQFILSSKKLLLSDSGFYLCAWRGLAKNIQYFGAGTRLSVL.

The chain uses TRBV6-1 and TRBJ1-1; D may be TRBD1 (6 bases). The germline gives CDR1 MNHNS, CDR2 SASEGT. V dropped 8 bases and J dropped 2 bases, with 12 bases sitting between them. The CDR3 contains 13 residues. The CDR3 DNA is TGTGCCAGCCAGGGGCAGATCAACACTGAAGCTTTCTTT. This encodes CASQGQINTEAFF.

This clone was counted a single time. The chain links TRBV7-9 to TRBJ1-2, with D unresolved. Per germline, CDR1 SEHNR and CDR2 FQNEAQ (reference sequence). CDR3 length: 14 residues. V was trimmed by 5 bases and J by 3 bases, leaving 13 bases between them. CDR3 DNA: TGTGCCAGCAGCCACATTAATTTGGACTATGGCTACACCTTC. It encodes CASSHINLDYGYTF. The full variable domain, its missing parts supplied by reference TRBV7-9 and TRBJ1-2, is DTGVSQNPRHKITKRGQNVTFRCDPISEHNRLYWYRQTLGQGPEFLTYFQNEAQLEKSRLLSDRFSAERPKGSFSTLEIQRTEQGDSAMYLCASSHINLDYGYTFGSGTRLTVV.

V gene TRBV7-6 combines with J gene TRBJ1-1; unclear D gene. V dropped 5 bases and J dropped 4 bases, with 14 bases sitting between them. CDR1 SGHVS and CDR2 FNYEAQ come from the germline V gene. The CDR3 totals 14 residues. The DNA of the CDR3 is TGTGCCAGCAGCCCTGAGCCCTTAGTCACTGAAGCTTTCTTT. Translation: CASSPEPLVTEAFF.